Below, one TCR beta chain is given with its context. Its specificity is unknown. The record originates from a study of neoadjuvant nivolumab and ipilimumab in lung cancer. Looking at the study overall: Nivolumab 3 mg/kg was given days 1, 15 and 29, plus ipilimumab 1 mg/kg day 1 in combination.

Findings of the study overall: Only two of four nivolumab-treated tumors gained richness and clonality by surgery. Resected tumors had greater TCR richness and clonality than uninvolved lung.

The V gene's germline CDR1 is SNHLY and CDR2 FYNNEI. This CDR3 contains 11 residues. V was cut by 6 bases and J by 4 bases, with 6 bases left in between. The protocol was immunoSEQ multiplex PCR, while the TCRdb copy is restricted to in-frame clones and leaves out a portion. The top ten clones hold approximately 3.5% of a sample with tens of thousands of clones, about 89% of them seen once. Sequencing was performed on blood, taken before neoadjuvant nivolumab, alone or with ipilimumab. The chain joins TRBV2 to TRBJ1-2; D is unresolved. This TCR derives from an adult with non-small cell lung cancer. Some clones in this sample may be carry-over from other donors' samples. CDR3 sequence reads: CASSPGYGYTF. The CDR3 DNA reads TGTGCCAGCAGCCCCGGCTATGGCTACACCTTC.